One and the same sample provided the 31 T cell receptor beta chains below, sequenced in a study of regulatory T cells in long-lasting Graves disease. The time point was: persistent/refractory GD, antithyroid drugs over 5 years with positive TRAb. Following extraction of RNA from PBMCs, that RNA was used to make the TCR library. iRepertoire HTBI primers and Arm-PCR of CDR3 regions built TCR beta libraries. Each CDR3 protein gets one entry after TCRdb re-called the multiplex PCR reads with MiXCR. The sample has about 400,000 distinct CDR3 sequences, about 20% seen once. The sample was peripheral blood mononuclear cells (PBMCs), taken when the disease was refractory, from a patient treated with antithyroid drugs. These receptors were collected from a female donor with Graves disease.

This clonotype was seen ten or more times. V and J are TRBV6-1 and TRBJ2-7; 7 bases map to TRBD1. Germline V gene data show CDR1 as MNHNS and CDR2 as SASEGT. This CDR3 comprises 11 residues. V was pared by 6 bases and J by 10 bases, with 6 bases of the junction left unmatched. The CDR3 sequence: CASSGQAHQYF. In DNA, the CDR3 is TGTGCCAGCAGCGGACAGGCGCATCAGTACTTC.

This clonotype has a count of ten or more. The CDR3 is CSAKPRVNTEAFF. Written as DNA, the CDR3 is TGCAGTGCAAAACCTAGGGTGAACACTGAAGCTTTCTTT. The chain joins TRBV20-1 to TRBJ1-1; no reliable D call. The germline V and J ends were trimmed by 6 bases and 0 bases, with 11 bases remaining between them. Germline lookup yields CDR1 DFQATT and CDR2 SNEGSKA (reference sequence). This CDR3 comprises 13 residues.

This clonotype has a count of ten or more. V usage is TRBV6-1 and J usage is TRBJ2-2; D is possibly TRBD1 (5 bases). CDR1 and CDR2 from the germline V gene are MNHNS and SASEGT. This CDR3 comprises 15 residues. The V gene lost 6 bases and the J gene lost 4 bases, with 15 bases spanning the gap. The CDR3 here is CASRPETDTTGELFF. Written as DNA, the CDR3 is TGTGCCAGCAGACCGGAGACAGATACCACCGGGGAGCTGTTTTTT.

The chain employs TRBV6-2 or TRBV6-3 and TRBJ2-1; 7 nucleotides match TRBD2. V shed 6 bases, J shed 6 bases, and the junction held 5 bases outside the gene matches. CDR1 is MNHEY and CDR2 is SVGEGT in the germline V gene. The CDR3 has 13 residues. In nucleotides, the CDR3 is TGTGCCAGCAGGGTGGCGGGAGCCAATGAGCAGTTCTTC. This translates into CASRVAGANEQFF.

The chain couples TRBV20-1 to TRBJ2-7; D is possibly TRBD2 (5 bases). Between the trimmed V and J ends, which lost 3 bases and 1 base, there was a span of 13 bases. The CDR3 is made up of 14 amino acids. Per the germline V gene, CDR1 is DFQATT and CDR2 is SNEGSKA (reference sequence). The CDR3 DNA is TGCAGTGCTAGGGAAGCGGCGGTATCCTACGAGCAGTACTTC. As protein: CSAREAAVSYEQYF.

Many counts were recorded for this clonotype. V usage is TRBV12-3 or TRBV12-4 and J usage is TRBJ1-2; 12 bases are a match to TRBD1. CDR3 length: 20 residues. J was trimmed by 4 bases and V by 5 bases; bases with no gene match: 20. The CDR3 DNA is TGTGCCAGCAGTCACGTTCCCTCCTGGCCTGGGACAGGGGGCGGCTATGGCTACACCTTC. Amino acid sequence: CASSHVPSWPGTGGGYGYTF.

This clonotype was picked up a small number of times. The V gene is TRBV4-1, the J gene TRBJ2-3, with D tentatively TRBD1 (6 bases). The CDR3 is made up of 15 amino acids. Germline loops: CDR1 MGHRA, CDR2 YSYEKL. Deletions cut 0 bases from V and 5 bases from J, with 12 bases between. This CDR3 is CASSQDTTGIDTQYF. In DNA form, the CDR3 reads TGCGCCAGCAGCCAAGATACAACAGGGATAGATACGCAGTATTTT.

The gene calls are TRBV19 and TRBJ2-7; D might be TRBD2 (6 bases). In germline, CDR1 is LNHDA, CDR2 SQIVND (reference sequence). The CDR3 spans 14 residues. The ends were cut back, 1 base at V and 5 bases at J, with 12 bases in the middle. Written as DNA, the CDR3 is TGTGCCAGTAGTATAGGCCGCGGGAAGAACGAGCAGTACTTC. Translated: CASSIGRGKNEQYF.

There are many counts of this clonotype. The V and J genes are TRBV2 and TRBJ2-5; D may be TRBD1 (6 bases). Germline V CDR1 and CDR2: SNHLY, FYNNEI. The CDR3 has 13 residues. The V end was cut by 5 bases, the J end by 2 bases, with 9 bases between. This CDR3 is CASSWTAQETQYF. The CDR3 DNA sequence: TGTGCCAGCAGTTGGACAGCTCAAGAGACCCAGTACTTC.

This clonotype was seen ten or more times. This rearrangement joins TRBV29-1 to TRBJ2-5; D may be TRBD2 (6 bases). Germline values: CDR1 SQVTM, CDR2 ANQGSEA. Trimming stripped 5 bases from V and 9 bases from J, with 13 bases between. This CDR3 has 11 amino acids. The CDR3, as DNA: TGCAGCGTTAGGTCTGGCGGGGCCCAGTACTTC. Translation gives CSVRSGGAQYF.

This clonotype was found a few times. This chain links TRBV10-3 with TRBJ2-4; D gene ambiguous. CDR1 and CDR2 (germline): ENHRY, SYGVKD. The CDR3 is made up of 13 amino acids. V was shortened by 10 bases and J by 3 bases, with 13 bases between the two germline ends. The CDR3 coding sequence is TGTGCCACTCATACTGAGAACAAAAACATTCAGTACTTC. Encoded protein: CATHTENKNIQYF.

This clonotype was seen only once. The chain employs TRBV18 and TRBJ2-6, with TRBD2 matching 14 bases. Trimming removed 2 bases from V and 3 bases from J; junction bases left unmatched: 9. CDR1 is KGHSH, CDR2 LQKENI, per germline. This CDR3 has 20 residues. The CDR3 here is CASSPNSGTSGRSGANVLTF. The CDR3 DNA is TGTGCCAGCTCACCAAATTCTGGGACTAGCGGGAGAAGTGGGGCCAACGTCCTGACTTTC.

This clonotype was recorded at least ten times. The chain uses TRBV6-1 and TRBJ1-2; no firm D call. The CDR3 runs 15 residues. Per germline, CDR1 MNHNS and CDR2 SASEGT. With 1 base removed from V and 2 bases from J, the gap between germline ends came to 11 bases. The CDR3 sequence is CASSEGVGGNYGYTF. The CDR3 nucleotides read TGTGCCAGCAGTGAAGGGGTTGGCGGGAACTATGGCTACACCTTC.

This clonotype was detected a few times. CDR3 protein: CSVSSGSSQETQYF. In nucleotides, the CDR3 is TGCAGCGTTTCTAGCGGGAGTAGCCAAGAGACCCAGTACTTC. The chain links TRBV29-1 to TRBJ2-5; TRBD2 matches 10 bases. This CDR3 has 14 amino acids. V trimming: 5 bases; J trimming: 1 base; junction bases outside the gene matches: 4. Germline-derived CDR1 and CDR2 are SQVTM and ANQGSEA.

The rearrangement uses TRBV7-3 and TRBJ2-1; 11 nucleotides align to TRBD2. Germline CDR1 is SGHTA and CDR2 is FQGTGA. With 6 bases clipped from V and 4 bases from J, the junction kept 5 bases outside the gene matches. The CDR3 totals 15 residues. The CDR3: CASRTGTSGYNEQFF. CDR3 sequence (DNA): TGTGCCAGCAGGACCGGGACTAGCGGATACAATGAGCAGTTCTTC.

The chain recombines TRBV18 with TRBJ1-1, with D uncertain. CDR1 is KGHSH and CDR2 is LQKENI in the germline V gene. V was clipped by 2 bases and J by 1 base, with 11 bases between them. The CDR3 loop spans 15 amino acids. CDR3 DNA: TGTGCCAGCTCACCATCTCTCTCAGGGAACACTGAAGCTTTCTTT. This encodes CASSPSLSGNTEAFF.

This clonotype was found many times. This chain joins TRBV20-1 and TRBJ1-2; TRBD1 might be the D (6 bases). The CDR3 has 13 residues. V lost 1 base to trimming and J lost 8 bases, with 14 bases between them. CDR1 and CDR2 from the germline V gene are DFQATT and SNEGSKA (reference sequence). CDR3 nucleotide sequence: TGCAGTGCTAGAGGAGGGGGGGTTGGAGGCTACACCTTC. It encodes CSARGGGVGGYTF.

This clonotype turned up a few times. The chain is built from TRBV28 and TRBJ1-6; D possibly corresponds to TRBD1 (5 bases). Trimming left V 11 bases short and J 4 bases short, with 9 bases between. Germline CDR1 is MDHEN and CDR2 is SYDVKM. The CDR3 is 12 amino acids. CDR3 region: CAVQEYNSPLHF. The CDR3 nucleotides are TGTGCCGTACAGGAGTATAATTCACCCCTCCACTTT.

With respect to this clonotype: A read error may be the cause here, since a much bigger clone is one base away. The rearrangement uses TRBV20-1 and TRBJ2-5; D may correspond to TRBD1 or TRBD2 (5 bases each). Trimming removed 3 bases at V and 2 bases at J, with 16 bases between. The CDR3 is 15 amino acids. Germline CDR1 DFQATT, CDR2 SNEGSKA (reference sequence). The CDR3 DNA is TGCAGTGCTAGCTTCATACGGGGCCCGCAAGAGACCCAGTACTTC. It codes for CSASFIRGPQETQYF.

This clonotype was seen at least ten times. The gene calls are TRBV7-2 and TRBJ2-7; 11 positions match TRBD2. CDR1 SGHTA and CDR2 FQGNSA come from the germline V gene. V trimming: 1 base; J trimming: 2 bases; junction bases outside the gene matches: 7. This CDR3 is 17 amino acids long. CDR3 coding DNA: TGTGCCAGCAGCTTAGAGCAGCCTAGCGGGAGGACCTACGAGCAGTACTTC. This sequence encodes CASSLEQPSGRTYEQYF.

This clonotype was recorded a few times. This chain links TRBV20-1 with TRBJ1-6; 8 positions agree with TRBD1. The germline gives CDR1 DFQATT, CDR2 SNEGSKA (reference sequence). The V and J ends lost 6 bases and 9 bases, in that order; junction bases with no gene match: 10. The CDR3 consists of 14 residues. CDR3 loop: CSAPGQGFGSPLHF. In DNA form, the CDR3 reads TGCAGTGCCCCAGGACAGGGATTTGGTTCACCCCTCCACTTT.

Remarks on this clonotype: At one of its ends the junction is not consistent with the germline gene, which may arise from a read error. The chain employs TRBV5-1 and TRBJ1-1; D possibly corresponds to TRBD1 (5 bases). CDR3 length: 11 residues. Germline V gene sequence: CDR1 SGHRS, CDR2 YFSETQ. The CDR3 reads CASSLGTKAFF. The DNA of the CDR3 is TGTGCCAGCAGCTTGGGGACCAAAGCTTTCTTT.

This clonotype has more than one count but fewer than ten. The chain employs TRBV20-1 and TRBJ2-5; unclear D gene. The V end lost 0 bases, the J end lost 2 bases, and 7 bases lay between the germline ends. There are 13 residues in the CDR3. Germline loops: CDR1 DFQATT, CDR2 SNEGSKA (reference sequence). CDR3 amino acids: CSARDHRQETQYF. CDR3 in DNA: TGCAGTGCTAGAGACCACAGACAAGAGACCCAGTACTTC.

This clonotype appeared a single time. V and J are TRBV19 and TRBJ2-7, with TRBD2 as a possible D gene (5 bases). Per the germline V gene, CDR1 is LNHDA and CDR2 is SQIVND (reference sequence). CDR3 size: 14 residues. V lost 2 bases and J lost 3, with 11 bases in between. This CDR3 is CASSISGPSYEQYF. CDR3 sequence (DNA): TGTGCCAGTAGTATAAGCGGACCCAGCTACGAGCAGTACTTC.

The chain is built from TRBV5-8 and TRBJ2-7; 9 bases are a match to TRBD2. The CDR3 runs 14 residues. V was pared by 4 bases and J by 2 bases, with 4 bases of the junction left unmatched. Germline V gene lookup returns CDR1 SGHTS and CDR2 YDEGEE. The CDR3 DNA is TGTGCCAGCAGCCTTAGCGGGGGAACCTACGAGCAGTACTTC. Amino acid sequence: CASSLSGGTYEQYF.

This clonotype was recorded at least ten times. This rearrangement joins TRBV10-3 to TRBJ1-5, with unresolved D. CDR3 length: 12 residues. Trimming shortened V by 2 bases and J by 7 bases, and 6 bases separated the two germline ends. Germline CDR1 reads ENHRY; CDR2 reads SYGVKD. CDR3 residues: CAISELGQPQHF. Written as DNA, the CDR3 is TGTGCCATCAGTGAGCTTGGACAGCCCCAGCATTTT.

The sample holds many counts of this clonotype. CDR3 DNA sequence: TGTGCCACCAGCAGAGATCCAGGGACCTACGAGCAGTACTTC. Amino acid sequence: CATSRDPGTYEQYF. The V call is TRBV15, the J call TRBJ2-7; weak D call: TRBD1 (5 bases). The CDR3 sequence is 14 residues long. Germline-derived CDR1 and CDR2 are LNHNV and YYDKDF (reference sequence). The germline V and J ends were trimmed by 0 bases and 2 bases, with 8 bases remaining between them. Filled out from reference TRBV15 and TRBJ2-7, the complete variable domain reads DAMVIQNPRYQVTQFGKPVTLSCSQTLNHNVMYWYQQKSSQAPKLLFHYYDKDFNNEADTPDNFQSRRPNTSFCFLDIRSPGLGDTAMYLCATSRDPGTYEQYFGPGTRLTVT.

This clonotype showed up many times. In DNA form, the CDR3 reads TGTGCCAGTAGTATGGGCCGGGACAGGGTGAACACTGAAGCTTTCTTT. Translation: CASSMGRDRVNTEAFF. The V gene is TRBV19, the J gene TRBJ1-1; 9 bases agree with TRBD1. V lost 3 bases to trimming and J lost 0 bases; unmatched junction nucleotides: 5. Germline CDR1 is LNHDA and CDR2 is SQIVND (reference sequence). There are 16 residues in the CDR3.

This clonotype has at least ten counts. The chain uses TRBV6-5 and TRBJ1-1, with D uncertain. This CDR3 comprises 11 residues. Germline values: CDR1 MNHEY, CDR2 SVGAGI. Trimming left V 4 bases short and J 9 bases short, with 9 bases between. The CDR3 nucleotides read TGTGCCAGCAGTTTGGCACAGAAAGCTTTCTTT. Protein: CASSLAQKAFF.

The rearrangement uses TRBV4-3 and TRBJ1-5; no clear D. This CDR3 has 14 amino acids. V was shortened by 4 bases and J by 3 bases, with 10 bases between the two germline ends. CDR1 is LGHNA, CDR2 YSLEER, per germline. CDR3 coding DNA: TGCGCCAGCAGCCTTACTTTATACAATCAGCCCCAGCATTTT. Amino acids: CASSLTLYNQPQHF.

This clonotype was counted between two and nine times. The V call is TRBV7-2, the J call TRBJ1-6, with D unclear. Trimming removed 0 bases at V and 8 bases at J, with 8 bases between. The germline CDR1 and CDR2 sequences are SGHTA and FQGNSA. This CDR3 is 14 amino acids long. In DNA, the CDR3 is TGTGCCAGCAGCTTAGCGACGCGGGATTCACCCCTCCACTTT. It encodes CASSLATRDSPLHF.